This TCR beta chain appears in the sequencing data of a study of cytomegalovirus exposure and HLA in healthy donors (dated by TCRdb to about 2017). Regarding the study in general: A later analysis indicated that the 95 to 150 validation repertoires were generated on the platform also employed for the approximately 700 repertoires of the first cohort. The study aimed to test whether cataloging public T cell receptors could reveal signatures of past pathogen exposure. A separate validation cohort of roughly 120 different subjects was used in addition to the 666-subject first cohort. To predict cytomegalovirus infection status, the study combined high-throughput TCR immunosequencing, statistical association of individual TCRs with disease status, and machine learning.

General study outcomes and caveats: In a later analysis, TCRs clustered in the first cohort were found to also tend to co-occur in the approximately 120 validation repertoires, with approximately 93% of cluster scores above 0. All 110 or so repertoires were used to score co-occurrence in the validation cohort in a later analysis, because that analysis had no HLA typing for the cohort. A total of roughly 160 TCR beta chains were listed by the study as associated with cytomegalovirus. According to the authors, the approach could potentially be generalized to other disease states and immunological phenotypes. Cytomegalovirus status was reported to be diagnosed by the classifier with high specificity and sensitivity in both the original and validation cohorts. In vitro tests confirmed that three of the cytomegalovirus-associated TCR beta chains recognize cytomegalovirus antigens. Across donors, most TCR sequences were observed very rarely, whereas some public TCRs were present in many individuals.

CDR1 MNHEY and CDR2 SVGAGI were looked up in the germline V gene. V sheds 0 bases and J sheds 1 base, leaving 10 bases between their ends. The CDR3 spans 15 residues, from the cysteine through the phenylalanine. Here the CDR3 DNA is all that survives: 45 bases in frame from base 1. Library generation was performed with the immunoSEQ multiplex PCR assay. In the source study's methods: To diagnose cytomegalovirus status from the catalog of TCR beta chain sequences, a statistical classification framework was built. As stored in TCRdb, this immuneACCESS dataset retains in-frame rearrangements with V and J assigned. A fraction of the clones does not appear; measured against another copy, unresolved V genes explain less than half of the discrepancy, and the remainder lacks a known reason. For V, J and clone size, that table is used; D and trimming come from the DNA. The sample data list about 200,000 clones, and 84% of these were observed just once. Roughly an eighth of the sample belongs to the ten largest clones.

Donors formed part of the validation cohort, which comprised over a hundred subjects and was distinct from the first cohort of under 800 subjects. With respect to this clone: The antigen it recognizes is unknown. No per-base quality is available; no much larger clone lies one base away.

This TCR was recovered from a woman in her thirties in good health and CMV-seropositive. The chain is assembled from TRBV6-5 and TRBJ2-7; the D gene cannot be named for sure. Sequencing was carried out using PBMCs. The DNA sequence is TGTGCCAGCAGTTACTCGAATAGACTGTCCTACGAGCAGTACTTC. This translates into CASSYSNRLSYEQYF.